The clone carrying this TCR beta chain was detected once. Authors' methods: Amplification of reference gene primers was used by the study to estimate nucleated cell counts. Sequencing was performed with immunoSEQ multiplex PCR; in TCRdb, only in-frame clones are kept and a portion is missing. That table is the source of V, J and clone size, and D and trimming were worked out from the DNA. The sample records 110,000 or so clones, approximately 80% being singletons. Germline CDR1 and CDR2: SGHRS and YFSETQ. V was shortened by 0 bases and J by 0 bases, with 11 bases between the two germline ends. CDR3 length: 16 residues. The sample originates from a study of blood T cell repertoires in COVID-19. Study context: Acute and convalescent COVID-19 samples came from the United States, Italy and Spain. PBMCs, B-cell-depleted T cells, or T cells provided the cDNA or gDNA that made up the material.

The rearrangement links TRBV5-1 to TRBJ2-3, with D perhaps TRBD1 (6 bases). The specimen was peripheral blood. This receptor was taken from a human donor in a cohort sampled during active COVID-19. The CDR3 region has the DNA TGCGCCAGCAGCTTGGCGGTAGGGGGAAGCACAGATACGCAGTATTTT. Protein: CASSLAVGGSTDTQYF.